Included here is one T cell receptor (beta chain) sequence, with context. What it binds is unknown. The sample originates from a study of blood T cells in healthy people across ages. Overall study results and limits: Without sorted subsets, naive and antigen-experienced compartments could not be conclusively compared. Diversity figures based on one million T cells were deemed too low.

V lost 1 base and J lost 12; bases outside the gene matches: 5. CDR1 and CDR2 (germline): LGHDT, YNNKEL (reference sequence). The CDR3 is 12 amino acids. Using a J-beta primer mix together with a sample-barcoded 5' primer, a second PCR was run for roughly 7 to 11 cycles. TCRdb fed the 5' RACE reads into MiXCR, producing one record per CDR3 protein. The data contain about 670,000 distinct CDR3 sequences, approximately 52% of them singletons. Isolation yielded PBMCs, at least 6 million per sample, in every case. The chain carries TRBV3-1 and TRBJ2-5; TRBD1 matches 7 bases. The sequenced sample was blood. This TCR came from a woman older than 75 in good health. The CDR3 protein is CASSQAPGTEYF. The CDR3 region has the DNA TGTGCCAGCAGCCAAGCCCCGGGGACAGAGTACTTC.